The sequence of this T cell receptor beta chain was determined in a study of regulatory T cells in long-lasting Graves disease. Specified time point: newly diagnosed GD, antithyroid drugs for less than 3 months. The TCR library was made from RNA that had been extracted from PBMCs in TRIzol. EDTA tubes received about 8.2 milliliters of drawn peripheral blood. Trimming pared 3 bases from V and 2 bases from J, leaving 10 bases between. Germline CDR1 is LNHDA and CDR2 is SQIVND (reference sequence). The CDR3 has 15 residues. This clonotype appeared many times. In building TCR beta libraries, iRepertoire HTBI primers were used together with Arm-PCR of CDR3 regions. TCRdb re-called the multiplex PCR reads through MiXCR, storing one row per CDR3 protein. This sample carries some 250,000 distinct CDR3 sequences, roughly 18% of them seen once, and the ten largest clones take around 20%.

Material: peripheral blood mononuclear cells (PBMCs), obtained at new diagnosis, from a patient treated with antithyroid drugs. This chain links TRBV19 with TRBJ2-2; D is perhaps TRBD2 (5 bases). This receptor was obtained from a female donor with Graves disease. CDR3 nucleotide sequence: TGTGCCAGTAGTATCTTGGGAGCCAACACCGGGGAGCTGTTTTTT. As protein: CASSILGANTGELFF.